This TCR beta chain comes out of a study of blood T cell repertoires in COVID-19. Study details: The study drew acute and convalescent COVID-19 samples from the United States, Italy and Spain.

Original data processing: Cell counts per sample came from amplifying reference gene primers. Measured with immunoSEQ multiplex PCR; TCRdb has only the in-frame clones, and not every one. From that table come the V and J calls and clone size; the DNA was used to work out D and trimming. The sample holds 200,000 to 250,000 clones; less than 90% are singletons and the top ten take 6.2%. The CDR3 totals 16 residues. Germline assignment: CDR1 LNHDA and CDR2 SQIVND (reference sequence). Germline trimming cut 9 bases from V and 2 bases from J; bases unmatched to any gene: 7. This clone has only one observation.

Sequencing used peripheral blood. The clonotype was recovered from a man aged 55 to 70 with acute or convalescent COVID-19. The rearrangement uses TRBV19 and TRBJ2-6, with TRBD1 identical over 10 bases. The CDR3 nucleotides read TGTGCCAGCCAACGGGACAGGGGAGCTGGGGCCAACGTCCTGACTTTC. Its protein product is CASQRDRGAGANVLTF.